This T cell receptor beta chain was sequenced in a study of blood T cell repertoires in COVID-19. Study details: The United States, Italy and Spain supplied acute and convalescent COVID-19 samples.

The method was immunoSEQ multiplex PCR; TCRdb's version includes in-frame clones alone and lacks a portion of them. The sample includes under 300,000 clones, 80% to 90% of them seen just once. V lost 3 bases to trimming and J lost 5 bases; unmatched junction nucleotides: 3. The germline CDR1 and CDR2 sequences are KGHSH and LQKENI. The CDR3 extends over 13 amino acids. Material for sequencing was peripheral blood. The chain is built from TRBV18 and TRBJ2-7; 8 bases fit TRBD1. The clonotype comes from a man older than 75 with acute or convalescent COVID-19. CDR3 DNA: TGTGCCAGCTCACCCGGACAGGGCAACGAGCAGTACTTC. It yields the protein CASSPGQGNEQYF.